This T cell receptor (beta chain) stems from a study of chemoradiotherapy in HPV16-positive cancers. Study-level background: Two HPV16-positive patients' cells yielded candidate HPV-specific clones and common motifs.

General study findings and limits: HPV-responsive T-cell expansion during chemoradiotherapy was linked to improved recurrence-free survival in HPV16-positive patients. Non-HPV-specific T cells did not expand in tumors during treatment, whereas candidate HPV-specific clones and E7-related motifs did.

Note on this clone: Its antigen is unknown.

The repertoire was sequenced with immunoSEQ multiplex PCR; TCRdb's copy has only in-frame clones and lacks some. The profile shows around 6,600 clones, more than 60% of them singletons. Repertoires were sampled repeatedly during chemoradiotherapy. The sample here was tumor tissue, taken from a patient who underwent chemoradiotherapy. This sequence originates from a human donor with HPV-associated anogenital cancer.

The CDR3 region has the DNA TGTGCCAGCAGCTCCCTATACGGACAGGGTTCCAATGAGCAGTTCTTC. Amino acids: CASSSLYGQGSNEQFF. The genes are TRBV5-4 and TRBJ2-1; 8 bases are a match to TRBD1. Germline values: CDR1 SGHNT, CDR2 YYREEE (reference sequence). This CDR3 is 16 amino acids long. V trimming: 3 bases; J trimming: 6 bases; junction bases outside the gene matches: 11.